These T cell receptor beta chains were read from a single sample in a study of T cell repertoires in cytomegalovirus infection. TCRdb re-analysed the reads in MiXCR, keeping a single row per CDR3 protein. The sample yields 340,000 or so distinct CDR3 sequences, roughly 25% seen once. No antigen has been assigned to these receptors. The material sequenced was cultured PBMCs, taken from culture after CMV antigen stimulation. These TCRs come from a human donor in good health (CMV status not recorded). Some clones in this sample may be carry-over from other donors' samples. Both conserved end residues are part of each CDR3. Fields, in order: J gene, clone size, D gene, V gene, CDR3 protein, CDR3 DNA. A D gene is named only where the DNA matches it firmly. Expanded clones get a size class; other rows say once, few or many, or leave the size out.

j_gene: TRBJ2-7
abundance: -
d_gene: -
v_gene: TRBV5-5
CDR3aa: CASSSLSGTTYEQYF
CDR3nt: TGTGCCAGCAGCTCCCTCTCCGGGACCACCTACGAGCAGTACTTC

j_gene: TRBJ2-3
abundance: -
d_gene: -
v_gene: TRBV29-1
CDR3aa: CSVEGPGHLQDTQYF
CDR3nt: TGCAGCGTTGAAGGTCCGGGGCACCTGCAGGATACGCAGTATTTT

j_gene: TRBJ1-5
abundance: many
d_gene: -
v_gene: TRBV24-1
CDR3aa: CATSDSQGGNQPQHF
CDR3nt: TGTGCCACCAGTGATTCTCAGGGAGGCAATCAGCCCCAGCATTTT

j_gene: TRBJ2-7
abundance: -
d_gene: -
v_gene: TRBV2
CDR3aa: CASSEDADYEQYF
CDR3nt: TGTGCCAGCAGTGAAGACGCAGACTACGAGCAGTACTTC

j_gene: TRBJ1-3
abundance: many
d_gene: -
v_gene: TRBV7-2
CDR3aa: CASSLRGEANTIYF
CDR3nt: TGTGCCAGCAGCTTAAGAGGGGAGGCAAACACCATATATTTT

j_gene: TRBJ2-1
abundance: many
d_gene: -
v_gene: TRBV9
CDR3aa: CASSSDVGSYNEQFF
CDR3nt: TGTGCCAGCAGCTCCGACGTGGGCTCCTACAATGAGCAGTTCTTC

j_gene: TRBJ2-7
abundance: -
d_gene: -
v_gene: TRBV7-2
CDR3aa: CASSVGPADSYEQYF
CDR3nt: TGTGCCAGCAGCGTCGGGCCAGCTGACTCCTACGAGCAGTACTTC

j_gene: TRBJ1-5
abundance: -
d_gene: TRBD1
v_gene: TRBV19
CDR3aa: CASNRQGGRAVDQPQHF
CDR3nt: TGTGCCAGTAACCGGCAGGGGGGCAGGGCGGTTGACCAGCCCCAGCATTTT

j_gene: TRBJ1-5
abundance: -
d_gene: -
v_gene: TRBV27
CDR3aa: CASSRGGGNQPQHF
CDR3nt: TGTGCCAGCAGCAGGGGTGGTGGCAATCAGCCCCAGCATTTT

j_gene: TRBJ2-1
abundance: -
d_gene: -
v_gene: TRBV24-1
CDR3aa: CATRPTRGSNNEQFF
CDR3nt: TGTGCCACCAGGCCCACGAGGGGCTCCAACAATGAGCAGTTCTTC

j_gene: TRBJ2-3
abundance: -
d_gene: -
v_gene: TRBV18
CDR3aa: CASSPSAGDTDTQYF
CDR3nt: TGTGCCAGCTCACCATCTGCAGGGGACACAGATACGCAGTATTTT

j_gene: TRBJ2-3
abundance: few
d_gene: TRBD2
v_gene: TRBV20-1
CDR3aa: CSASSSGVSTDTQYF
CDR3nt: TGCAGTGCTAGCTCTAGCGGGGTTAGCACAGATACGCAGTATTTT

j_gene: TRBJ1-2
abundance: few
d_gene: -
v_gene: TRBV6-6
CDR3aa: CASSLDTTEGPATGYTF
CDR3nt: TGTGCCAGCAGTTTAGATACGACCGAGGGGCCGGCTACTGGCTACACCTTC

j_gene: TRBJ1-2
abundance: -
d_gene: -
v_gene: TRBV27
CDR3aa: CASSPGLDLRMGYTF
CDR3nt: TGTGCCAGCAGCCCTGGGCTAGATCTCAGAATGGGGTACACCTTC

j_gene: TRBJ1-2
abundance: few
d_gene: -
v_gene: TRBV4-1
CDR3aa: CASSQYHSANYGYTF
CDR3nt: TGCGCCAGCAGCCAGTACCACTCAGCTAACTATGGCTACACCTTC

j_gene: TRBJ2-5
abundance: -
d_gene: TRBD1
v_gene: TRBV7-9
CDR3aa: CASSFRDREETQYF
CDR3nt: TGTGCCAGCAGCTTCCGGGACAGGGAGGAGACCCAGTACTTC

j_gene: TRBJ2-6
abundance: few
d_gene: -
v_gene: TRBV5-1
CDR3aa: CASSLSSSTGANVLTF
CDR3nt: TGCGCCAGCAGCTTGAGTTCAAGCACTGGGGCCAACGTCCTGACTTTC

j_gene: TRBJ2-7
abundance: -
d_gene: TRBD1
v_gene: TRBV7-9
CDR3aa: CASRPPTGPSEQYF
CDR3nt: TGTGCCAGCAGACCACCGACAGGGCCCTCCGAGCAGTACTTC

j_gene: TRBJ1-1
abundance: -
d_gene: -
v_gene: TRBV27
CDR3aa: CASSLYRAGTEAFF
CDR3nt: TGTGCCAGCAGTTTATACAGGGCGGGCACTGAAGCTTTCTTT

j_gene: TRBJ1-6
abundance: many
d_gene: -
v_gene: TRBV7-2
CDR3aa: CASSPVYRDSPLHF
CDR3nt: TGTGCCAGCAGCCCAGTATACAGGGATTCACCCCTCCACTTT

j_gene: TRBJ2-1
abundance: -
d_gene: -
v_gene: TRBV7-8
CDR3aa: CASSIRRLDNEQFF
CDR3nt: TGTGCCAGCAGCATAAGACGGCTAGACAATGAGCAGTTCTTC

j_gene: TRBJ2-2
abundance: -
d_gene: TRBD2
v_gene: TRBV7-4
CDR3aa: CASSSRLAGSNTGELFF
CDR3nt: TGTGCCAGCAGCTCTAGACTAGCGGGCTCGAACACCGGGGAGCTGTTTTTT

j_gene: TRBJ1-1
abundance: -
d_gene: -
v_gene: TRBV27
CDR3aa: CASSLGKGYTEAFF
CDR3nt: TGTGCCAGCAGTTTAGGTAAGGGCTACACTGAAGCTTTCTTT

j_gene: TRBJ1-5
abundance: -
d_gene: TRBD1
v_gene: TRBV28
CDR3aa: CATPDRVEQPQHF
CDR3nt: TGTGCCACCCCCGACAGGGTAGAACAGCCCCAGCATTTT

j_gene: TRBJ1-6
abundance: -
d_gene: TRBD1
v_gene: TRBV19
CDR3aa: CASSRATGGQSPLHF
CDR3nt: TGTGCCAGTAGTAGAGCTACAGGGGGCCAATCACCCCTCCACTTT

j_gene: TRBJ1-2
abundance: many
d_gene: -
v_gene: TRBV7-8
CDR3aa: CASRGQNRYGYTF
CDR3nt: TGTGCCAGCAGGGGACAAAATCGCTATGGCTACACCTTC

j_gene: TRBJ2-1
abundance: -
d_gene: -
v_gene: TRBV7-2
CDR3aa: CASSLLGQELHF
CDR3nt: TGTGCCAGCAGTCTCCTTGGGCAGGAGTTACACTTC

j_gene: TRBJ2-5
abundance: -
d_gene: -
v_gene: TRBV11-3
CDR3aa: CASSLGPIGTQYF
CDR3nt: TGTGCCAGCAGCTTAGGACCTATTGGGACCCAGTACTTC

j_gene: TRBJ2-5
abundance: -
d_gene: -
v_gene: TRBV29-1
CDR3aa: CSGLQRWETQYF
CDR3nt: TGCAGCGGCCTACAGCGGTGGGAGACCCAGTACTTC

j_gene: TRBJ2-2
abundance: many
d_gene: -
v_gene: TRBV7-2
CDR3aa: CASSPGGYGGELFF
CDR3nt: TGTGCCAGCAGCCCAGGGGGGTACGGCGGGGAGCTGTTTTTT

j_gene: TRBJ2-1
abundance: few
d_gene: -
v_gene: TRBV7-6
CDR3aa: CASSFSAISYNEQFF
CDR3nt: TGTGCCAGCAGCTTTAGCGCAATCTCCTACAATGAGCAGTTCTTC

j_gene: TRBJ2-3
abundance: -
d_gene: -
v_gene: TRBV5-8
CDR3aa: CASSLYGGYTDTQYF
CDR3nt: TGTGCCAGCAGCTTGTACGGAGGTTACACAGATACGCAGTATTTT

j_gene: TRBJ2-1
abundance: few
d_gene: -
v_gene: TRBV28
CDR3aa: CASSGGGAARRDEQFF
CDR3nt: TGTGCCAGCAGTGGGGGTGGTGCGGCCCGACGCGATGAGCAGTTCTTC

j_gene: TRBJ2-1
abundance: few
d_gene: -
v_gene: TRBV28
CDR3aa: CASSPQLSGQFF
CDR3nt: TGTGCCAGCAGTCCCCAGTTGAGCGGGCAGTTCTTC

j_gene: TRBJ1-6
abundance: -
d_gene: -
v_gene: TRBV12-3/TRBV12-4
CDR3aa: CASNGPGPGSPLHF
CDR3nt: TGTGCCAGCAATGGCCCGGGACCAGGGTCACCCCTCCACTTT

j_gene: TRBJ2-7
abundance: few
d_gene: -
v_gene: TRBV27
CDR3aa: CASRSRTSSYEQYF
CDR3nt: TGTGCCAGCAGATCTCGGACAAGCTCCTACGAGCAGTACTTC

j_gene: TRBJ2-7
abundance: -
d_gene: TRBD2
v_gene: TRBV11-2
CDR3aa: CASSVPSAGTNEQYF
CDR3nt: TGTGCCAGCAGTGTCCCCTCAGCGGGAACCAACGAGCAGTACTTC

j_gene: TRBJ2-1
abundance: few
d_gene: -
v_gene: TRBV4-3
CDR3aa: CASSQDGGGGGSWGNEQFF
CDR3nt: TGCGCCAGCAGCCAAGACGGGGGAGGTGGGGGGAGCTGGGGCAATGAGCAGTTCTTC

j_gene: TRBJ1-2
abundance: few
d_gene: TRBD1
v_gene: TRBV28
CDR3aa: CASIQGSNYGYTF
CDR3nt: TGTGCCAGCATACAGGGGTCGAACTATGGCTACACCTTC

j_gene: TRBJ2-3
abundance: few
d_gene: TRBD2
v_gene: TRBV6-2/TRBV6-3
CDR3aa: CASSYPGLAGRTFTDTQYF
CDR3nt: TGTGCCAGCAGTTACCCGGGACTAGCGGGAAGAACTTTCACAGATACGCAGTATTTT

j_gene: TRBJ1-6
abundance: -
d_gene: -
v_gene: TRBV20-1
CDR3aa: CSAFPNRGGIGALHF
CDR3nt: TGCAGTGCTTTTCCGAACCGGGGGGGAATTGGAGCCCTCCACTTT

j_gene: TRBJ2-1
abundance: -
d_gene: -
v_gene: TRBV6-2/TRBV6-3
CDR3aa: CASSFHPNEQFF
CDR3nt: TGTGCCAGCAGTTTCCATCCGAATGAGCAGTTCTTC

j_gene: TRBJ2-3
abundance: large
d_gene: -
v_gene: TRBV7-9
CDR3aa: CASSPWTDTQYF
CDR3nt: TGTGCCAGCAGTCCGTGGACAGATACGCAGTATTTT

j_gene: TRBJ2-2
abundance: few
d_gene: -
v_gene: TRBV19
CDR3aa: CASSFSGTVNTGELFF
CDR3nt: TGTGCCAGTAGCTTTAGTGGGACGGTGAACACCGGGGAGCTGTTTTTT

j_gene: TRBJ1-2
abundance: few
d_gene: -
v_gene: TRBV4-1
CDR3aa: CASSQESGTGGYTF
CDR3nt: TGCGCCAGCAGCCAAGAGTCGGGGACGGGTGGCTACACCTTC

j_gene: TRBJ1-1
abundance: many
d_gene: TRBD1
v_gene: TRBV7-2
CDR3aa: CASTPTGNPEAFF
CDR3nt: TGTGCCAGCACCCCGACAGGGAACCCTGAAGCTTTCTTT